This TCR beta chain was observed in a study of response to subunit inactivated influenza vaccine. Whole-study results and caveats: The authors put forward the suggestion that each seasonal influenza vaccination may bring in only a limited number of new T cells.

About this clonotype itself: Antigen specificity is unknown.

V was shortened by 7 bases and J by 1 base, with 13 bases between the two germline ends. The CDR3 has 15 amino acids. TCRdb re-derived calls from the RT-PCR reads in MiXCR, one entry per CDR3 protein. The table lists around 540,000 distinct CDR3 sequences, 12% of them singletons. The V and J genes are TRBV12-3 or TRBV12-4 and TRBJ2-2; D is possibly TRBD1 or TRBD2 (5 bases each). Sample: PBMCs from blood, taken on the day of vaccination. This TCR was sampled from a man in his fifties who received an inactivated influenza vaccine. The CDR3 spells CASTKGPLNTGELFF. CDR3 bases: TGTGCCAGCACCAAGGGACCATTGAACACCGGGGAGCTGTTTTTT.